These 27 T cell receptor beta chains came from one sample sequenced in a study of blood T cell repertoires in COVID-19. The method was immunoSEQ multiplex PCR; TCRdb's version includes in-frame clones alone and lacks a portion of them. In the table there are nearly 55,000 clones, just over 85% of which are singletons. Sequenced input: peripheral blood. These receptors all stem from a man between 65 and 85 years old with active COVID-19.

This rearrangement joins TRBV7-3 to TRBJ1-6; D possibly corresponds to TRBD1 (5 bases). This CDR3 is 15 amino acids long. In germline, CDR1 is SGHTA, CDR2 FQGTGA. Trimming took off 2 bases at V and 7 bases at J, with 12 bases between the two ends. The DNA of the CDR3 is TGTGCCAGCAGCTTATTAGGGGTTGACAATTCACCCCTCCACTTT. It yields the protein CASSLLGVDNSPLHF.

The gene calls are TRBV6-2 or TRBV6-3 and TRBJ2-1, with a possible D match to TRBD2 (5 bases). V lost 6 bases to trimming and J lost 12 bases, with 12 bases between them. The CDR3 runs to 11 residues. Germline CDR1 is MNHEY and CDR2 is SVGEGT. CDR3 residues: CASSRPGWQFF. The CDR3 DNA sequence: TGTGCCAGCAGCCGCCCGGGGTGGCAGTTCTTC.

V gene TRBV3-1 (or the pseudogene TRBV3-2) combines with J gene TRBJ1-2; D perhaps matches TRBD1 (5 bases). Germline values: CDR1 LGHDT, CDR2 YNNKEL (reference sequence). This CDR3 contains 14 residues. Trimming shortened V by 1 base and J by 6 bases, and 12 bases separated the two germline ends. CDR3 in DNA: TGTGCCAGCAGCCAAGTCGGGGGGGTGGATGGCTACACCTTC. It specifies CASSQVGGVDGYTF.

This clone was counted ten times or more. The chain employs TRBV25-1 and TRBJ1-5; D unresolved. CDR3 length: 12 residues. Germline assignment: CDR1 MGHDK and CDR2 SYGVNS. V lost 5 bases and J 2 bases, leaving 4 bases between the germline ends. CDR3 sequence (DNA): TGTGCCAGCAGTTTAGGCAATCAGCCCCAGCATTTT. Its protein product is CASSLGNQPQHF.

The CDR3 sequence is CASSQGSGGLIYNEQFF. The CDR3 nucleotides read TGTGCCAGCAGCCAAGGTAGCGGGGGGCTGATTTACAATGAGCAGTTCTTC. The J gene is TRBJ2-1, the V gene TRBV14, with TRBD2 matching 10 bases. The CDR3 runs to 17 residues. The germline CDR1 and CDR2 sequences are SGHDN and FVKESK. Unmatched junction bases numbered 7, after V lost 1 base and J lost 4 bases. Full variable domain (missing parts from reference TRBV14 and TRBJ2-1): EAGVTQFPSHSVIEKGQTVTLRCDPISGHDNLYWYRRVMGKEIKFLLHFVKESKQDESGMPNNRFLAERTGGTYSTLKVQPAELEDSGVYFCASSQGSGGLIYNEQFFGPGTRLTVL.

The chain employs TRBV6-4 and TRBJ1-2, with D tentatively TRBD1 (6 bases). CDR1 is MRHNA and CDR2 is SNTAGT in the germline V gene. Trimming removed 0 bases at V and 7 bases at J, with 12 bases between. The CDR3 extends over 14 amino acids. CDR3 nucleotide sequence: TGTGCCAGCAGTGACTCGGCAGGGGTAGGTGGCTACACCTTC. The encoded protein is CASSDSAGVGGYTF.

For this clone: The same CDR3 can be traced to other DNA sequences in this sample. The V call is TRBV9, the J call TRBJ1-2; TRBD1 is a possible D gene (6 bases). From germline, CDR1 is SGDLS and CDR2 YYNGEE. Trimming stripped 5 bases from V and 1 base from J, with 9 bases between. The CDR3 totals 13 residues. The chain's CDR3 is CASSRDNNYGYTF. The CDR3 nucleotides read TGTGCCAGCAGTAGGGACAATAACTATGGCTACACCTTC.

The rearrangement links TRBV19 to TRBJ2-7; 9 nucleotides agree with TRBD1. Germline trimming cut 4 bases from V and 3 bases from J; bases unmatched to any gene: 19. This CDR3 comprises 19 residues. Germline V gives CDR1 LNHDA, CDR2 SQIVND (reference sequence). The CDR3: CASSTGDPGDGTGNYEQYF. The CDR3 bases are TGTGCCAGTAGTACCGGAGACCCGGGCGATGGGACAGGGAACTACGAGCAGTACTTC. The whole variable domain, remainder taken from reference TRBV19 and TRBJ2-7, is DGGITQSPKYLFRKEGQNVTLSCEQNLNHDAMYWYRQDPGQGLRLIYYSQIVNDFQKGDIAEGYSVSREKKESFPLTVTSAQKNPTAFYLCASSTGDPGDGTGNYEQYFGPGTRLTVT.

The chain combines TRBV12-3 or TRBV12-4 with TRBJ1-2; D unresolved. The CDR3 is 11 amino acids. V was trimmed by 8 bases and J by 4 bases, leaving 8 bases between them. CDR3 bases: TGTGCCAGCCGAGGACTCTATGGCTACACCTTC. Its protein product is CASRGLYGYTF.

This clone has just a few counts. The chain is built from TRBV7-9 and TRBJ2-3; D uncertain. Per germline, CDR1 SEHNR and CDR2 FQNEAQ (reference sequence). The CDR3 covers 11 residues. The V end was cut by 2 bases, the J end by 5 bases, with 2 bases between. The CDR3 coding sequence is TGTGCCAGCAGCTTACAAGATACGCAGTATTTT. Translating gives CASSLQDTQYF.

The V gene is TRBV5-8, the J gene TRBJ1-5; D gene ambiguous. CDR1 is SGHTS and CDR2 is YDEGEE in the germline V gene. Trimming took 0 bases from V and 9 from J, leaving 7 bases between them. The CDR3 is 12 amino acids. The CDR3 DNA reads TGTGCCAGCAGCTTGGGGTACGGGCCCCAGCATTTT. Protein product: CASSLGYGPQHF.

The gene calls are TRBV11-2 and TRBJ1-1; TRBD1 agrees at 7 bases. V lost 5 bases to trimming and J lost 11 bases; unmatched junction nucleotides: 11. Germline V lookup: CDR1 SGHAT, CDR2 FQNNGV. The CDR3 is made up of 13 amino acids. The CDR3 coding sequence is TGTGCCAGCAGCCCAAGAGGGACAGAGGCGGCTTTCTTT. It is translated as CASSPRGTEAAFF. The complete variable domain, with remaining parts taken from reference TRBV11-2 and TRBJ1-1, reads EAGVAQSPRYKIIEKRQSVAFWCNPISGHATLYWYQQILGQGPKLLIQFQNNGVVDDSQLPKDRFSAERLKGVDSTLKIQPAKLEDSAVYLCASSPRGTEAAFFGQGTRLTVV.

The chain uses TRBV4-3 and TRBJ1-1; D may be TRBD1 (6 bases). CDR1 and CDR2 from the germline V gene are LGHNA and YSLEER. V was trimmed by 2 bases and J by 3 bases, leaving 22 bases between them. The CDR3 extends over 18 amino acids. CDR3 nucleotide sequence: TGCGCCAGCAGCCAATGGGGGCCAGGGACGGGTATGGACACTGAAGCTTTCTTT. This gives the protein CASSQWGPGTGMDTEAFF.

This clone was detected once. The chain links TRBV2 to TRBJ1-4, with D maybe TRBD1 (5 bases). Trimming removed 6 bases at V and 7 bases at J, with 15 bases between. The CDR3 runs to 14 residues. Germline CDR1 SNHLY, CDR2 FYNNEI. CDR3 in amino acids: CASREGLGLEKLFF. CDR3 nucleotides: TGTGCCAGCAGGGAGGGGTTGGGACTTGAAAAACTGTTTTTT.

The chain carries TRBV11-2 and TRBJ1-2; no firm D call. V lost 1 base and J 1 base, leaving 10 bases between the germline ends. Germline V gene lookup returns CDR1 SGHAT and CDR2 FQNNGV. The CDR3 totals 15 residues. The CDR3 coding sequence is TGTGCCAGCAGCTTAGGTCGCGGGCGTAACTATGGCTACACCTTC. Amino acids: CASSLGRGRNYGYTF.

V is TRBV7-2 and J is TRBJ2-7; TRBD2 agrees at 8 bases. The CDR3 has 14 residues. CDR1 and CDR2 (germline): SGHTA, FQGNSA. The V gene end was trimmed by 5 bases and the J gene end by 6 bases; junction bases not matched to a gene: 9. CDR3 amino acids: CASSRGGQGLEQYF. The CDR3 nucleotides are TGTGCCAGCAGCCGGGGGGGGCAGGGCCTCGAGCAGTACTTC.

This clone was observed a handful of times. This rearrangement joins TRBV5-5 to TRBJ2-5, with a possible D match to TRBD2 (6 bases). Germline CDR1 and CDR2: SGHKS and YYEKEE (reference sequence). This CDR3 is built from 13 residues. Trimming removed 4 bases from V and 4 bases from J, with 11 bases in between. CDR3 amino acids: CASSAGPRETQYF. DNA for the CDR3: TGTGCCAGCAGCGCGGGACCTAGAGAGACCCAGTACTTC. Variable domain in full (rest from reference TRBV5-5 and TRBJ2-5): DAGVTQSPTHLIKTRGQQVTLRCSPISGHKSVSWYQQVLGQGPQFIFQYYEKEERGRGNFPDRFSARQFPNYSSELNVNALLLGDSALYLCASSAGPRETQYFGPGTRLLVL.

The V gene is TRBV6-2 or TRBV6-3, the J gene TRBJ1-1, with a weak D call TRBD1 (5 bases). Germline CDR1 is MNHEY and CDR2 is SVGEGT. Trimming shortened V by 4 bases and J by 1 base, and 7 bases separated the two germline ends. The CDR3 extends over 13 amino acids. The CDR3 region is CASSSQGNTEAFF. In nucleotides, the CDR3 is TGTGCCAGCAGTTCCCAGGGGAACACTGAAGCTTTCTTT.

The chain has TRBV5-6 and TRBJ1-2; 7 positions match TRBD1. The CDR3 has 15 residues. Unmatched junction bases numbered 10, after V lost 2 bases and J lost 6 bases. CDR1 is SGHDT and CDR2 is YYEEEE in the germline V gene. The CDR3 DNA follows: TGTGCCAGCAGCTTAACAGGGGCTTGGGGGGATGGCTACACCTTC. Amino acids: CASSLTGAWGDGYTF.

This clone was seen just once. V and J are TRBV12-3 or TRBV12-4 and TRBJ1-2; 9 bases line up with TRBD1. V was clipped by 4 bases and J by 7 bases; unmatched bases: 4. The CDR3 contains 13 residues. The DNA of the CDR3 is TGTGCCAGCAGTTACAGGGGGCAGGGTGGCTACACCTTC. Translation: CASSYRGQGGYTF.

V gene TRBV5-4 combines with J gene TRBJ2-3; unclear D gene. This CDR3 region has 15 residues. Trimming cost V 0 bases and J 1 base, with 9 bases left between them. Germline-derived CDR1 and CDR2 are SGHNT and YYREEE (reference sequence). The CDR3 nucleotides are TGTGCCAGCAGCTTGGTTGTTGCAGGCACAGATACGCAGTATTTT. Protein sequence: CASSLVVAGTDTQYF.

The genes are TRBV10-3 and TRBJ1-2; TRBD1 matches 8 bases. The V gene end was trimmed by 7 bases and the J gene end by 10 bases; junction bases not matched to a gene: 8. The germline V gene encodes CDR1 ENHRY and CDR2 SYGVKD. The CDR3 has 12 amino acids. The CDR3 reads CAIITGGNDYTF. CDR3 coding DNA: TGTGCCATCATAACAGGGGGAAACGACTACACCTTC.

The chain employs TRBV7-2 and TRBJ1-2; 7 bases agree with TRBD1. V shed 1 base and J 7 bases; nucleotides not matched to a gene: 3. Germline V CDR1 and CDR2: SGHTA, FQGNSA. This CDR3 has 13 amino acids. The CDR3, as DNA: TGTGCCAGCAGCTTAGAAGGGGGCGCTGGCTACACCTTC. This encodes CASSLEGGAGYTF. The whole variable domain, remainder taken from reference TRBV7-2 and TRBJ1-2, is GAGVSQSPSNKVTEKGKDVELRCDPISGHTALYWYRQSLGQGLEFLIYFQGNSAPDKSGLPSDRFSAERTGGSVSTLTIQRTQQEDSAVYLCASSLEGGAGYTFGSGTRLTVV.

The chain joins TRBV9 to TRBJ1-1; D gene unclear. Trimming left V 3 bases short and J 0 bases short, with 9 bases between. In germline, CDR1 is SGDLS, CDR2 YYNGEE. This CDR3 is 14 amino acids long. The CDR3 bases are TGTGCCAGCAGCGCAAGAAGCATGAACACTGAAGCTTTCTTT. This codes for CASSARSMNTEAFF.

This chain joins TRBV7-2 and TRBJ1-1, with D perhaps TRBD1 (5 bases). Looked up from germline, CDR1 is SGHTA and CDR2 is FQGNSA. CDR3 length equals 15 residues. V was clipped by 5 bases and J by 1 base, with 14 bases between them. The CDR3, as DNA: TGTGCCAGCAGCCCCGTTCTCGGGGGGAACACTGAAGCTTTCTTT. Translating gives CASSPVLGGNTEAFF. Together with reference TRBV7-2 and TRBJ1-1, the CDR3 gives the full variable domain: GAGVSQSPSNKVTEKGKDVELRCDPISGHTALYWYRQSLGQGLEFLIYFQGNSAPDKSGLPSDRFSAERTGGSVSTLTIQRTQQEDSAVYLCASSPVLGGNTEAFFGQGTRLTVV.

This rearrangement joins TRBV4-2 to TRBJ2-2; 8 bases align to TRBD1. Trimming took 0 bases from V and 9 from J; bases not matched to a gene: 21. The CDR3 has 20 residues. Germline CDR1 reads LGHNA; CDR2 reads YNFKEQ. CDR3 loop: CASSQDVWQGAPNGGRELFF. The CDR3 DNA reads TGTGCCAGCAGCCAAGATGTTTGGCAGGGGGCCCCTAATGGGGGAAGGGAGCTGTTTTTT.

The chain carries TRBV19 and TRBJ1-2, with TRBD1 identical over 12 bases. V was pared by 10 bases and J by 7 bases, with 7 bases of the junction left unmatched. CDR3 length equals 13 residues. Germline V lookup: CDR1 LNHDA, CDR2 SQIVND (reference sequence). This CDR3 is CATEGQGASGYTF. CDR3 DNA sequence: TGTGCCACCGAGGGACAGGGGGCTTCTGGCTACACCTTC.